This TCR beta chain derives from a study of a mutant IDH1 vaccine in newly diagnosed glioma (dated by TCRdb to about 2021). About the investigation overall: Of the approximately 30 treated patients, around 62% were male and about 40% were female, and a mean age of approximately 40 years was recorded. Before enrollment, most patients had been given radiochemotherapy with temozolomide as standard therapy, while the rest had received either radiotherapy alone or temozolomide alone. Peripheral blood was collected at six visits: V03 (baseline), V05, V07, V10, V12 and V13. For exploratory analyses, longitudinal TCRB deep sequencing was carried out in around 26 treated patients wherever samples were available. Overall study results and their limits: PBMC samples for TCRB deep sequencing were selected based on availability. Immune responses induced by the vaccine were seen in 93.3% of patients across multiple MHC alleles. No apparent relationship was observed between pseudoprogression and alterations in the top peripheral T cell clonotypes detected by TCRB sequencing. The authors noted that analyses of patient blood samples could not be reproduced because of sample limitations.

Judged by its sample share, this clone qualifies as medium-sized (0.01 to 0.1%). Its antigen is still unknown. No base qualities exist here, and no much larger clone lies one base off it. Library preparation employed the immunoSEQ multiplex PCR assay. Rearranged TCR beta chain sequences were amplified using the hsTCRB Kit according to the manufacturer's protocol. Sequencing of TCRB libraries was carried out on an Illumina MiSeq. Processing in the source paper ran as follows. Demultiplexing, trimming and gene mapping were performed with the kit vendor's proprietary platform. The clones in this table, taken by TCRdb from immuneACCESS, are in-frame only. Not every clone is retained; where verified, under half of the shortfall comes from an unresolved V gene, and the cause of the rest is unknown. Clonal size and the V and J genes are those of that table, whereas D and trimming came from the DNA. In this sample the table shows some 50,000 clones, just over 85% of which occur a single time. The biggest ten clones account for less than 3% of the sample.

This specimen's time point label, interpreted: baseline, week 1 (first vaccination visit). The treatment or condition label, read with the paper, signifies: pre-vaccination baseline after standard-of-care therapy. The donors had newly diagnosed IDH1-mutant astrocytomas of WHO grade 3 or 4 that showed loss of nuclear ATRX. The samples were drawn from NOA16, a multicentre, single-arm, open-label phase I trial in Germany that tested a mutant IDH1 peptide vaccine in humans for the first time. Blood drawn at visit V03 was used as the baseline sample for immunogenicity testing. Genomic DNA for TCRB sequencing was extracted from EDTA blood using the DNeasy Blood and Tissue Kit. Counted from cysteine to phenylalanine, this CDR3 has 12 amino acids. Only the CDR3 DNA stays, 36 bases, in frame from base 1. From a lookup of the germline V gene, CDR1 and CDR2 are MDHEN and SYDVKM. The germline ends are 5 bases apart after V is trimmed by 4 bases and J by 2 bases.

This TCR derives from a man in his forties or fifties with glioma. The sample consisted of PBMCs, taken from a glioma patient treated with radiotherapy, temozolomide or both. This receptor chain uses TRBV28 and TRBJ1-2; no D segment can be confidently identified. The CDR3 loop reads CASSSVNYGYTF. The sequenced DNA: TGTGCCAGCAGTTCAGTGAACTATGGCTACACCTTC.